A selection of T cell receptor beta chains follows, all from one sample in a study of blood T cell repertoires in COVID-19. Sequenced by immunoSEQ multiplex PCR; TCRdb stores in-frame clones only, minus some. This sample has roughly 120,000 clones, with roughly nine tenths found just once. Sequenced input: peripheral blood. The receptors derive from a man in his fifties or sixties with COVID-19, enrolled during active disease. The conserved cysteine and the conserved F or W are not part of the CDR3 here.

J gene,V gene,CDR3 protein
TRBJ1-3,TRBV20-1,SARAGNTIY
TRBJ1-2,TRBV12-3/TRBV12-4,ASLGGVGGYT
TRBJ2-1,TRBV14,ASSPTSRNNEQF
TRBJ2-3,TRBV5-4,ASSFTREDTQY
TRBJ2-7,TRBV18,ASSPSRGSYEQY
TRBJ1-3,TRBV12-3/TRBV12-4,ASSLGAYTIY
TRBJ2-7,TRBV28,ASTGGSYEQY
TRBJ2-5,TRBV11-2,ASSLGLTRRYQETQY
TRBJ2-3,TRBV5-1,ASSFFGTIQGGTDTQY
TRBJ2-3,TRBV4-1,ASSQGGTSGTDTQY
TRBJ2-1,TRBV7-9,ASSLGTGVVWNEQF
TRBJ1-2,TRBV3-1/TRBV3-2,ASSQDFSLRWGGYGYT
TRBJ2-3,TRBV7-8,ATLDRRSTDTQY
TRBJ2-7,TRBV7-9,ASSSLGTSGRGEQY
TRBJ1-3,TRBV21-1,ASSGGTWPPGNTIY
TRBJ2-5,TRBV18,ASSPVWTGGRETQY
TRBJ1-3,TRBV19,ASSPGGGLNSGNTIY
TRBJ1-6,TRBV6-5,ASSRGRDSPLH
TRBJ2-2,TRBV4-2,ASSQDGKRTHTGELF
TRBJ2-1,TRBV6-6,ASRSSGRINEQF
TRBJ1-3,TRBV5-6,ASSQRRQGYSGNTIY
TRBJ2-1,TRBV5-1,ASSLVGGNSYNEQF
TRBJ2-3,TRBV27,ASSPPPGLAGWDTQY